This TCR beta chain is drawn from a study of T-cell reconstitution after alpha-beta-depleted transplantation in children. The authors prepared the TCRbeta library with unique molecular identifiers. TCRdb ran MiXCR on the PCR reads and lists one entry per CDR3 protein. The sample lists about 400,000 distinct CDR3 sequences; 20% were seen once. Per germline, CDR1 MNHEY and CDR2 SVGAGI. This CDR3 contains 16 residues. V shed 2 bases and J 5 bases; nucleotides not matched to a gene: 8. The sequence was collected from a human donor who donated a stem cell graft to a child with acute myeloid leukemia. The rearrangement joins TRBV6-5 to TRBJ2-2, with TRBD2 matching over 7 bases. Sample: PBMCs from the stem cell graft donor, taken from the stem cell graft. Here the CDR3 DNA reads TGTGCCAGCAGTTACGGGGCGGGAGACGAAACCGGGGAGCTGTTTTTT. Translating gives CASSYGAGDETGELFF.